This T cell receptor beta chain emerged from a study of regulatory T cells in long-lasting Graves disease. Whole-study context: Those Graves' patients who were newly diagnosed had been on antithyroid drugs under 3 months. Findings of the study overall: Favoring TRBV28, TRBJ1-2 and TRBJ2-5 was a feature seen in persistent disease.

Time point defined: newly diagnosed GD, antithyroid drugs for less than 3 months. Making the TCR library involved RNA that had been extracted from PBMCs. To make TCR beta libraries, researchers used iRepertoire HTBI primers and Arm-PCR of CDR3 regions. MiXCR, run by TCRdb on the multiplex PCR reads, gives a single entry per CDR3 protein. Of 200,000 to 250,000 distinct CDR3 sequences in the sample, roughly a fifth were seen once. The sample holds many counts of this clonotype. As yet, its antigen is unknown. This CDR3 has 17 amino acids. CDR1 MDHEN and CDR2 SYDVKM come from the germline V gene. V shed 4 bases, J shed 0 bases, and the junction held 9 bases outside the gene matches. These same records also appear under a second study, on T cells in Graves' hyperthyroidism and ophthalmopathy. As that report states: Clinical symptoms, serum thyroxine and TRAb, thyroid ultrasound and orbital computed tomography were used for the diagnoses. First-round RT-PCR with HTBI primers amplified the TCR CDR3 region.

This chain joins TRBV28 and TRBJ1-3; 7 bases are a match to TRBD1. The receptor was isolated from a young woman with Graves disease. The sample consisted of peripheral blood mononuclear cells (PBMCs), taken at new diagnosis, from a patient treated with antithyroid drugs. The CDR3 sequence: CASSSRRDSASGNTIYF. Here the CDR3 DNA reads TGTGCCAGCAGTTCACGCCGGGACAGCGCCTCTGGAAACACCATATATTTT. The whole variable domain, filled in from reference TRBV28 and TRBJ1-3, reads DVKVTQSSRYLVKRTGEKVFLECVQDMDHENMFWYRQDPGLGLRLIYFSYDVKMKEKGDIPEGYSVSREKKERFSLILESASTNQTSMYLCASSSRRDSASGNTIYFGEGSWLTVV.